This T cell receptor (beta chain) was recorded in a study of identifying expanded T cells in peripheral blood. Study results and caveats: Roughly 1.2 clones differed between technical replicates, versus 16.4 and 19 over time. Clone count variance between roughly 2-week samples rose with total template count.

Looked up from germline, CDR1 is ENHRY and CDR2 is SYGVKD. Trimming cost V 6 bases and J 1 base; bases outside gene matches: 5. The CDR3 extends over 14 amino acids. In the case of this clone: Its antigen is not known.

TCRdb's table, derived via immunoSEQ multiplex PCR, lists solely in-frame clones and lacks some. This table has some 130,000 clones, around 88% appearing once. Collection occurred without any documented infections or immune events in donors. Sequenced: blood. The clonotype comes from a person aged 18 to 75 in good health. This chain uses TRBV10-3 with TRBJ2-7; TRBD1 matches at 8 bases. The CDR3 DNA reads TGTGCCATCAGGATGGACAGGGCATCCTACGAGCAGTACTTC. Translation: CAIRMDRASYEQYF.